The clone carrying this TCR beta chain showed up many times. The antigen is not known. This CDR3 spans 16 amino acids. V was clipped by 1 base and J by 9 bases, with 22 bases between them. Looked up from germline, CDR1 is SQVTM and CDR2 is ANQGSEA. As it was prepared, the TCRbeta library received unique molecular identifiers. Using its own MiXCR run on the PCR reads, TCRdb lists one record per CDR3 protein. In the table there are 95,000 to 150,000 distinct CDR3 sequences, roughly 24% of which are singletons. The sample comes from a study of T-cell reconstitution after alpha-beta-depleted transplantation in children. Overall study findings and caveats: Some patients' high day-60 TCRbeta diversity was attributed to recipient cells surviving conditioning. As was reported, about two months after transplant, alpha-beta T cells came from several hundred expanded graft clones.

Specimen: PBMCs, mostly from graft donor cells, collected 180 days after TCRalphabeta/CD19-depleted stem cell transplant. This chain joins TRBV29-1 and TRBJ2-1, with D possibly being TRBD2 (5 bases). The receptor comes from a male patient under 10 years old who had a stem cell transplant for chronic granulomatous disease, so the T cells may come from the graft donor. The CDR3 nucleotides are TGCAGCGTTGAAGCTTTAGGAACTAGTACGTTTCGTGAGCAGTTCTTC. This sequence encodes CSVEALGTSTFREQFF.